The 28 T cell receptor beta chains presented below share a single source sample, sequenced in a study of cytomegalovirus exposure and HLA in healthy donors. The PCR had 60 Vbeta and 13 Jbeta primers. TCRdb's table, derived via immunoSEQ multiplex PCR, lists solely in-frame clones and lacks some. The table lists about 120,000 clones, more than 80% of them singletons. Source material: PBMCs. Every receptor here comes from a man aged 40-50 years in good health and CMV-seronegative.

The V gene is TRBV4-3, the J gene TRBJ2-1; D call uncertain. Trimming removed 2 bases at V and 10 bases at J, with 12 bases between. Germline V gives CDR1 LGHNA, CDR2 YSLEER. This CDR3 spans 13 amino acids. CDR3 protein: CASSQFKSVEQFF. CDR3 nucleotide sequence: TGCGCCAGCAGCCAATTCAAGTCGGTAGAGCAGTTCTTC.

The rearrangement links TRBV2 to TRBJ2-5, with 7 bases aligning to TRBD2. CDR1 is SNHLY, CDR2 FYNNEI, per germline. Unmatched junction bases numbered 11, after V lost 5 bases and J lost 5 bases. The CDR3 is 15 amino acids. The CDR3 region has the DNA TGTGCCAGCAGTTTCCAGCTAGCGGCCCGGGAGACCCAGTACTTC. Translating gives CASSFQLAARETQYF.

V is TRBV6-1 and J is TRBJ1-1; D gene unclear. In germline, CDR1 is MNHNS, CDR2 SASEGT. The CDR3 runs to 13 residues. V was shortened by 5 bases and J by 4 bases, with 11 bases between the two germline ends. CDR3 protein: CASSPGRSTEAFF. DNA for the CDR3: TGTGCCAGCAGTCCCGGAAGGAGCACTGAAGCTTTCTTT.

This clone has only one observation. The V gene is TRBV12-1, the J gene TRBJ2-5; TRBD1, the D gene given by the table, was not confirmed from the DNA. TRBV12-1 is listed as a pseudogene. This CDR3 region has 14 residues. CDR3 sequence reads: CASSFGQGWETQYF. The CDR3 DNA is TGTGCCAGCAGCTTTGGGCAGGGCTGGGAGACCCAGTACTTC.

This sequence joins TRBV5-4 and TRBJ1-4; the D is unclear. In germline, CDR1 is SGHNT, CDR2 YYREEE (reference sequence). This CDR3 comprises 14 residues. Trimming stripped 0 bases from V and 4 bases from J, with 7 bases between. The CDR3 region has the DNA TGTGCCAGCAGCTTGGGAACTTATAATGAAAAACTGTTTTTT. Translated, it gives CASSLGTYNEKLFF.

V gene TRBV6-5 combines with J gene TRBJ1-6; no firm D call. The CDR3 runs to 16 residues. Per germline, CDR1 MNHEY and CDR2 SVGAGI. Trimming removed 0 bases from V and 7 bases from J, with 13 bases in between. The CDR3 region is CASSYSGGLGNSPLHF. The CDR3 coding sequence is TGTGCCAGCAGTTACTCGGGTGGTTTGGGCAATTCACCCCTCCACTTT.

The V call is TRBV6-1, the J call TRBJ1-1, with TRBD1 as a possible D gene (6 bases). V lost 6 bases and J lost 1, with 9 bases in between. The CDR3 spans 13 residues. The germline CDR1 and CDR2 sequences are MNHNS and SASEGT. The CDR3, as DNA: TGTGCCAGCAGAACGGACAGGAACACTGAAGCTTTCTTT. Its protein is CASRTDRNTEAFF.

The CDR3 coding sequence is TGTGCCAGCAAAACAGGGGGCTACGAGCAGTACTTC. Amino acids: CASKTGGYEQYF. The V gene is TRBV25-1, the J gene TRBJ2-7; TRBD1 aligns across 8 bases. The CDR3 is made up of 12 amino acids. The V and J ends lost 7 bases and 3 bases, in that order; junction bases with no gene match: 2. Germline CDR1 reads MGHDK; CDR2 reads SYGVNS.

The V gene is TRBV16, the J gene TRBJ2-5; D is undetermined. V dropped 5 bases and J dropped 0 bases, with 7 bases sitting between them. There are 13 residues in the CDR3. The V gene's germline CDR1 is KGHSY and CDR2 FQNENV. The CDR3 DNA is TGTGCCAGCAGCTCCCATGACCAAGAGACCCAGTACTTC. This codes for CASSSHDQETQYF.

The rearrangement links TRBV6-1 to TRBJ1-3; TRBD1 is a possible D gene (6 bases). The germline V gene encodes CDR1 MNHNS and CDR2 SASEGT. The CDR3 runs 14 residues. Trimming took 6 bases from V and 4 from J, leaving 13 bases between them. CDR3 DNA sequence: TGTGCCAGCAGGAAAGCAGGGGCCGGAAACACCATATATTTT. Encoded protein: CASRKAGAGNTIYF.

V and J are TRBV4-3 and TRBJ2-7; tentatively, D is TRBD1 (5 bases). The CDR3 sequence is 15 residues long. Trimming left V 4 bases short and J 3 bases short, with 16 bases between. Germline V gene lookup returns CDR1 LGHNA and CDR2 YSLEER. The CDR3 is CASSPSSGFRYEQYF. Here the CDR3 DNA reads TGCGCCAGCAGCCCCTCCTCAGGGTTCCGCTACGAGCAGTACTTC.

CDR3 nucleotide sequence: TGTGCCAGCAGCTTGGGACAGTTCACAGATACGCAGTATTTT. It encodes CASSLGQFTDTQYF. The chain uses TRBV11-2 and TRBJ2-3; 7 bases are a match to TRBD1. Losses at the gene ends were 3 bases for V and 2 bases for J; bases not matched to a gene: 2. Germline CDR1 SGHAT, CDR2 FQNNGV. This CDR3 has 14 residues. Full variable domain (remainder filled in from reference TRBV11-2 and TRBJ2-3): EAGVAQSPRYKIIEKRQSVAFWCNPISGHATLYWYQQILGQGPKLLIQFQNNGVVDDSQLPKDRFSAERLKGVDSTLKIQPAKLEDSAVYLCASSLGQFTDTQYFGPGTRLTVL.

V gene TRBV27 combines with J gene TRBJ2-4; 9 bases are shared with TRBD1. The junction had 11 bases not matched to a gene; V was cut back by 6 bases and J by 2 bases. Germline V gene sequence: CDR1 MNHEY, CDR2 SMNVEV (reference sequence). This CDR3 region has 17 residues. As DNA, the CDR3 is TGTGCCAGCAGCCTTTACAGGGGGCGAGGGACCAAAAACATTCAGTACTTC. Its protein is CASSLYRGRGTKNIQYF.

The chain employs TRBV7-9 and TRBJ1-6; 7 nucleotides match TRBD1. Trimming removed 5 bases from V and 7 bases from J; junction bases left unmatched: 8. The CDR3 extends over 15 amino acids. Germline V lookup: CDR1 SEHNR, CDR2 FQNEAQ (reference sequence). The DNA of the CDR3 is TGTGCCAGCAGCCGGCGACAGGGCAAGAATTCACCCCTCCACTTT. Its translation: CASSRRQGKNSPLHF.

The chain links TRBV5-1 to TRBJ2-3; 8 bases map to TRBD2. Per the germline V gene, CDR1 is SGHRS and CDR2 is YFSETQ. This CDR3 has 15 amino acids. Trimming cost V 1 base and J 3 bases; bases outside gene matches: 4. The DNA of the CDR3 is TGCGCCAGCAGCTTGCAGCGGGGGACGACAGATACGCAGTATTTT. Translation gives CASSLQRGTTDTQYF.

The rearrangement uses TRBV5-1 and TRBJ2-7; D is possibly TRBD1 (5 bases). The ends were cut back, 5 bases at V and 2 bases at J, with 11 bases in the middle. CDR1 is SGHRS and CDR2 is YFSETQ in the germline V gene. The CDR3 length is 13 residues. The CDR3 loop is CASRQVPTYEQYF. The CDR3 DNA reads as TGCGCCAGCAGACAGGTGCCTACCTACGAGCAGTACTTC.

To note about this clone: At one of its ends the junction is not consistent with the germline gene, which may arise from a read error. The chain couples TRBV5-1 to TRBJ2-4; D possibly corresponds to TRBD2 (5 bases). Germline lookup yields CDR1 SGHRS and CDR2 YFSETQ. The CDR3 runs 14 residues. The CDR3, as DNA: TGCGCCAGCACGGAAACCCTAGCCAAAAACAGTCAGTACTTC. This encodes CASTETLAKNSQYF.

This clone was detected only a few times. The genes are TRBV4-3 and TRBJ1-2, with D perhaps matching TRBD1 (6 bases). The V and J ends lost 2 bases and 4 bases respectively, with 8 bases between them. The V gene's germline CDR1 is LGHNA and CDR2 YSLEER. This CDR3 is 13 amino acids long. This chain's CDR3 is CASSQQGPYGYTF. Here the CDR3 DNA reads TGCGCCAGCAGCCAACAGGGGCCCTATGGCTACACCTTC.

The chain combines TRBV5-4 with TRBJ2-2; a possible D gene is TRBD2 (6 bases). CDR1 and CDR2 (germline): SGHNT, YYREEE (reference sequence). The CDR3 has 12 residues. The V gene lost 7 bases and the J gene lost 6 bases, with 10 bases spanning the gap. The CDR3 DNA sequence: TGTGCCAGCGCGGGAAGGGCCGGGGAGCTGTTTTTT. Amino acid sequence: CASAGRAGELFF.

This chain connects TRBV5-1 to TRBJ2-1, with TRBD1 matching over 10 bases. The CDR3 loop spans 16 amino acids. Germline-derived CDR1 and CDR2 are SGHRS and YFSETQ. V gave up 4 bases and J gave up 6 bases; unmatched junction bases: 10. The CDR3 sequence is CASSPGTGATPNEQFF. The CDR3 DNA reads TGCGCCAGCAGCCCCGGGACAGGGGCGACCCCCAATGAGCAGTTCTTC.

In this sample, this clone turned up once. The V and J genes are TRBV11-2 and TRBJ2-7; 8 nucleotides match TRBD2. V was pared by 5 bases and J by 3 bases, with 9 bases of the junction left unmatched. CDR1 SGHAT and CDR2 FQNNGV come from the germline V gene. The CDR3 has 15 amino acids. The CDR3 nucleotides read TGTGCCAGCAGCCCCGGGCGGGGGGCCCACTACGAGCAGTACTTC. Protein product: CASSPGRGAHYEQYF.

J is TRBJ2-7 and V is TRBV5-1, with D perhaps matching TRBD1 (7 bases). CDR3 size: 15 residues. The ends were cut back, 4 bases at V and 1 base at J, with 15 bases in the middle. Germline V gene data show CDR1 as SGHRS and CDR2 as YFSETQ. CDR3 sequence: CASSLEGQTSYEQYF. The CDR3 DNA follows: TGCGCCAGCAGCCTGGAGGGACAGACTTCCTACGAGCAGTACTTC.

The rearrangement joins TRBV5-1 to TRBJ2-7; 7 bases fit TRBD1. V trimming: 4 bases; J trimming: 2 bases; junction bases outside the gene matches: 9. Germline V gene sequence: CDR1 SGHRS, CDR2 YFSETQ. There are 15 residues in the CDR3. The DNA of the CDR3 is TGCGCCAGCAGCCAGGCGGAACAGGGGACCTACGAGCAGTACTTC. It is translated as CASSQAEQGTYEQYF.

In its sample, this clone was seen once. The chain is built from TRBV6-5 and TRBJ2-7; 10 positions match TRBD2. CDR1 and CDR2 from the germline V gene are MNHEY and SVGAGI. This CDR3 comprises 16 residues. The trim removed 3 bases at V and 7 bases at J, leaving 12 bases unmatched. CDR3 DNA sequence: TGTGCCAGCAGTTATGTCTCAGCTAGCGGGAGTGGGGAGCAGTACTTC. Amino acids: CASSYVSASGSGEQYF.

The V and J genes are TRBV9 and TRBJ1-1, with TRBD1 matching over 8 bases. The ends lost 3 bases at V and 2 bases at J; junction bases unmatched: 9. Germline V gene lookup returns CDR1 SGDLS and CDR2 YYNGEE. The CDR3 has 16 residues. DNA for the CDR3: TGTGCCAGCAGCGGGGGATCCGGACAGGGTAACACTGAAGCTTTCTTT. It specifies CASSGGSGQGNTEAFF.

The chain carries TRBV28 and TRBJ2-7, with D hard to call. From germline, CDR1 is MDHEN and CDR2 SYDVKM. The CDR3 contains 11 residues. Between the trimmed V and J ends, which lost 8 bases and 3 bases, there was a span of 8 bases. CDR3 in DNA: TGTGCCAGCGCCAGGAACTACGAGCAGTACTTC. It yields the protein CASARNYEQYF.

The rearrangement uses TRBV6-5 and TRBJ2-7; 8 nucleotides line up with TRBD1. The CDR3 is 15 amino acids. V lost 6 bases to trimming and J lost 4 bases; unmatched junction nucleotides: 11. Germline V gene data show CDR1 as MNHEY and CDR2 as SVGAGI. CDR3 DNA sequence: TGTGCCAGCAGACCGACCGGGACAGGACTTTACGAGCAGTACTTC. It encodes CASRPTGTGLYEQYF.

The CDR3 here is CASSLVRNGGEQFF. DNA for the CDR3: TGCGCCAGCAGCTTGGTCCGCAACGGGGGGGAGCAGTTCTTC. This sequence joins TRBV5-1 and TRBJ2-1; TRBD2 matches 7 bases. CDR3 size: 14 residues. Germline loops: CDR1 SGHRS, CDR2 YFSETQ. V lost 0 bases and J lost 10; bases outside the gene matches: 7.